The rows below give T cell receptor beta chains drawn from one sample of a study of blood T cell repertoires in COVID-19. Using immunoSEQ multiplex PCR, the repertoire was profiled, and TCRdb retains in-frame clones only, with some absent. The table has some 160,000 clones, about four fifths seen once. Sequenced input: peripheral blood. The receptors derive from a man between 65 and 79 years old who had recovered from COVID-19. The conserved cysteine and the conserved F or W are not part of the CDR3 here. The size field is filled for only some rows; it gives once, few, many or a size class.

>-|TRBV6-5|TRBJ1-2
ASSYSQFAGDGYT
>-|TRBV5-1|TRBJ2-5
ASSLTGTGGLETQY
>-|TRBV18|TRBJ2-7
ASSPTSSRDRGYYEQY
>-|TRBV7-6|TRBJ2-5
ASSPRRGETQY
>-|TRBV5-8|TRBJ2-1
ASSSGTSGSSYNEQF
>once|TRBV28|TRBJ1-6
ASTTPSGQYNSPLH
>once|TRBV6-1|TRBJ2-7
ASSGPRADHPYEQY
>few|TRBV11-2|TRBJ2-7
ASSFSLAANEQY
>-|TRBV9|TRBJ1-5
ASSVEGAGNQPQH
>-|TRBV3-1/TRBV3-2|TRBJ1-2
ASSQLRGLDGYT
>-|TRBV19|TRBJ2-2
ASSMGDRGYTGELF
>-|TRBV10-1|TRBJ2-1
ASRDNYNEQF
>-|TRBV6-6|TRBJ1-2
ASSTDKLYGYT
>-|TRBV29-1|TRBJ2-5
SVFGTSGSRETQY
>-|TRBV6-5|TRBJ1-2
ASSSPGRGAYGYT
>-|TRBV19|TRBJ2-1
ASSTPTGGLNEQF
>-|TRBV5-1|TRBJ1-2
ASSPGGGAHGYT
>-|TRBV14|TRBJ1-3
ASSQDRLSSSGNTIY
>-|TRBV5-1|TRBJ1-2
ASDGQGGYGYT
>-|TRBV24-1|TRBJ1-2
ATGQGSGGYT
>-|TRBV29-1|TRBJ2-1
SVDNARRGNEQF
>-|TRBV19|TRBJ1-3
ASSIVISGNTIY
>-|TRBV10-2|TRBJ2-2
ASSDRGSALTGELF
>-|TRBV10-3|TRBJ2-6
AISDGSDGANVLT
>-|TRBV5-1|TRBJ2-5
ASSTPGSQETQY
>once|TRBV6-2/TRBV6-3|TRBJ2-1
ASSRLAYNYNEQF
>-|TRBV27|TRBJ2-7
ASSLTAPTGNEQY
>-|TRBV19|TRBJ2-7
ASSLEAYYEQY
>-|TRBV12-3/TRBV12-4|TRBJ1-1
ASSPNTEAF
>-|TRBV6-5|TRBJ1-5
ASSWTGGGQPQH
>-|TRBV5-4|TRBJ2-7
ASSGGLAEGFEQY
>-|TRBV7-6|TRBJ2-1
ASSSVPGQPGEQF
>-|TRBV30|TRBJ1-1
AWRAGTPNTEAF
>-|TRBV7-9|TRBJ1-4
ASSPRTGGEKLF
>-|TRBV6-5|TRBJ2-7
ASSYPGAYEQY
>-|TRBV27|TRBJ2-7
ASSYPGQGVYEQY
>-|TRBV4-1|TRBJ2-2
ASSQPSANTGELF
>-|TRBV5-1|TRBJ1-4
ASSLGQGESLEKLF